These 26 T cell receptor beta chains share one sample of origin, sequenced in a study of blood T cell repertoires in COVID-19. Here immunoSEQ multiplex PCR was the method, and the copy in TCRdb shows in-frame clones only, minus some. The table has around 50,000 clones, less than 85% seen once; the top ten hold roughly 5%. The specimen sequenced was peripheral blood. The receptors were gathered from a human donor in a cohort sampled during active COVID-19.

CDR3 in amino acids: CASSWGVGSYEQYF. In DNA form, the CDR3 reads TGTGCCAGCAGCTGGGGAGTTGGTTCCTACGAGCAGTACTTC. The rearrangement joins TRBV11-2 to TRBJ2-7; the D gene is possibly TRBD2 (5 bases). The germline gives CDR1 SGHAT, CDR2 FQNNGV. This CDR3 region has 14 residues. With 4 bases removed from V and 1 base from J, the gap between germline ends came to 11 bases.

The rearrangement joins TRBV5-4 to TRBJ2-1; 7 bases line up with TRBD1. Trimming at V came to 3 bases and at J to 4 bases, leaving 7 bases not matched to a gene. This CDR3 comprises 15 residues. Germline V gene sequence: CDR1 SGHNT, CDR2 YYREEE (reference sequence). The CDR3: CASSSYGTAYNEQFF. CDR3 bases: TGTGCCAGCAGCTCGTATGGGACAGCATACAATGAGCAGTTCTTC.

The chain couples TRBV7-2 to TRBJ1-2; the D gene is possibly TRBD1 (5 bases). Trimming removed 5 bases at V and 12 bases at J, with 19 bases between. This CDR3 contains 13 residues. Germline CDR1 is SGHTA and CDR2 is FQGNSA. CDR3 bases: TGTGCCAGCAGCCCAGGACAATTTCAAGGCCACACCTTC. This codes for CASSPGQFQGHTF. The full variable domain, rest sourced from reference TRBV7-2 and TRBJ1-2, is GAGVSQSPSNKVTEKGKDVELRCDPISGHTALYWYRQSLGQGLEFLIYFQGNSAPDKSGLPSDRFSAERTGGSVSTLTIQRTQQEDSAVYLCASSPGQFQGHTFGSGTRLTVV.

The chain is built from TRBV30 and TRBJ2-3; TRBD2 is a possible D gene (5 bases). This CDR3 has 13 residues. The germline V and J ends were trimmed by 2 bases and 4 bases, with 10 bases remaining between them. Per germline, CDR1 GTSNPN and CDR2 SVGIG (reference sequence). CDR3 in amino acids: CAWSMKGADTQYF. In DNA form, the CDR3 reads TGTGCCTGGAGTATGAAGGGAGCAGATACGCAGTATTTT.

This CDR3 reads CASSMGARGEPQHF. DNA of the CDR3: TGTGCCAGTAGTATGGGAGCCAGGGGAGAGCCCCAGCATTTT. The rearrangement links TRBV19 to TRBJ1-5, with D possibly matching TRBD1 (6 bases). Trimming took off 3 bases at V and 8 bases at J, with 14 bases between the two ends. CDR3 length equals 14 residues. Germline CDR1 reads LNHDA; CDR2 reads SQIVND (reference sequence). Variable domain in full (rest from reference TRBV19 and TRBJ1-5): DGGITQSPKYLFRKEGQNVTLSCEQNLNHDAMYWYRQDPGQGLRLIYYSQIVNDFQKGDIAEGYSVSREKKESFPLTVTSAQKNPTAFYLCASSMGARGEPQHFGDGTRLSIL.

CDR3 in amino acids: CAWSVVGYEQYF. The CDR3 coding sequence is TGTGCCTGGAGTGTTGTCGGCTACGAGCAGTACTTC. This chain uses TRBV30 with TRBJ2-7; D not certain. V lost 0 bases and J 3 bases, leaving 6 bases between the germline ends. Germline-derived CDR1 and CDR2 are GTSNPN and SVGIG (reference sequence). This CDR3 spans 12 amino acids.

CDR3 bases: TGTGCCAGCGGGGCAGCCTACGAGCAGTACTTC. Its translation is CASGAAYEQYF. V gene TRBV7-9 combines with J gene TRBJ2-7; tentatively, D is TRBD1 (5 bases). Germline V gene sequence: CDR1 SEHNR, CDR2 FQNEAQ (reference sequence). V dropped 8 bases and J dropped 2 bases, with 7 bases sitting between them. The CDR3 is made up of 11 amino acids.

The chain uses TRBV3-1 (or the pseudogene TRBV3-2) and TRBJ2-7, with a weak D call TRBD1 (5 bases). The CDR3 totals 13 residues. Trimming took off 2 bases at V and 4 bases at J, with 9 bases between the two ends. Germline V gene sequence: CDR1 LGHDT, CDR2 YNNKEL (reference sequence). The CDR3 sequence is CASSQPQGYEQYF. CDR3 DNA sequence: TGTGCCAGCAGCCAACCCCAGGGTTACGAGCAGTACTTC.

This clone was seen a single time. The rearrangement uses TRBV4-1 and TRBJ2-4; TRBD2 matches 10 bases. V dropped 5 bases and J dropped 7; count of bases not matched to a gene: 8. Germline V gene data show CDR1 as MGHRA and CDR2 as YSYEKL. The CDR3 consists of 15 residues. In nucleotides, the CDR3 is TGCGCCAGCAGCTTAAAGCGGGGGGGCCCGAACATTCAGTACTTC. It yields the protein CASSLKRGGPNIQYF.

In DNA form, the CDR3 reads TGTGCCAGCAGGACAGGGAGTCAGCCCCAGCATTTT. This codes for CASRTGSQPQHF. V gene TRBV25-1 combines with J gene TRBJ1-5; 7 bases agree with TRBD1. The V gene end was trimmed by 6 bases and the J gene end by 6 bases; junction bases not matched to a gene: 2. CDR3 length equals 12 residues. The germline V gene encodes CDR1 MGHDK and CDR2 SYGVNS. The full variable domain, in which reference TRBV25-1 and TRBJ1-5 provide the parts outside the CDR3, is EADIYQTPRYLVIGTGKKITLECSQTMGHDKMYWYQQDPGMELHLIHYSYGVNSTEKGDLSSESTVSRIRTEHFPLTLESARPSHTSQYLCASRTGSQPQHFGDGTRLSIL.

This chain joins TRBV6-2 or TRBV6-3 and TRBJ2-7; TRBD2 agrees at 8 bases. Germline V CDR1 and CDR2: MNHEY, SVGEGT. CDR3 length: 16 residues. Trimming took 0 bases from V and 2 from J; bases not matched to a gene: 6. Here the CDR3 reads CASSYSRLAGPYEQYF. The CDR3 DNA reads as TGTGCCAGCAGTTACTCGAGGCTAGCGGGCCCCTACGAGCAGTACTTC.

The chain joins TRBV7-2 to TRBJ2-3; D is unclear. The CDR3 consists of 13 residues. Trimming left V 2 bases short and J 4 bases short, with 7 bases between. From germline, CDR1 is SGHTA and CDR2 FQGNSA. CDR3 nucleotide sequence: TGTGCCAGCAGCTTACGTATTGCAGATACGCAGTATTTT. Encoded protein: CASSLRIADTQYF.

This sequence joins TRBV7-9 and TRBJ1-1; D gene unclear. The CDR3 consists of 14 residues. V was trimmed by 3 bases and J by 5 bases, leaving 13 bases between them. Germline V gene data show CDR1 as SEHNR and CDR2 as FQNEAQ (reference sequence). The CDR3 DNA reads as TGTGCCAGCAGCTTCGGGGTAACCTCTACTGAAGCTTTCTTT. Its translation: CASSFGVTSTEAFF.

This chain connects TRBV5-1 to TRBJ1-4; a weak D match, TRBD1 (6 bases). Germline-derived CDR1 and CDR2 are SGHRS and YFSETQ. Trimming took 0 bases from V and 7 from J, leaving 16 bases between them. This CDR3 has 16 amino acids. The CDR3 nucleotides are TGCGCCAGCAGCTTGGAAGGGGGGGCAAGTGGTGAAAAACTGTTTTTT. Residues: CASSLEGGASGEKLFF.

The gene calls are TRBV18 and TRBJ1-3, with D uncertain. The germline V and J ends were trimmed by 0 bases and 0 bases, with 12 bases remaining between them. The CDR3 sequence is 17 residues long. Germline V gives CDR1 KGHSH, CDR2 LQKENI. The CDR3, as DNA: TGTGCCAGCTCACCACCGTCAGGATCAAACTCTGGAAACACCATATATTTT. Its translation is CASSPPSGSNSGNTIYF.

The J gene is TRBJ1-4, the V gene TRBV14; D may be TRBD1 (6 bases). Germline V CDR1 and CDR2: SGHDN, FVKESK. The germline V and J ends were trimmed by 2 bases and 0 bases, with 16 bases remaining between them. The CDR3 consists of 18 residues. The CDR3 is CASSQFRGARATNEKLFF. The CDR3 DNA follows: TGTGCCAGCAGCCAATTTCGGGGGGCACGGGCAACTAATGAAAAACTGTTTTTT.

The V gene is TRBV7-9, the J gene TRBJ1-4; 10 nucleotides match TRBD1. V trimming: 4 bases; J trimming: 3 bases; junction bases outside the gene matches: 8. The CDR3 runs to 17 residues. The germline gives CDR1 SEHNR, CDR2 FQNEAQ (reference sequence). CDR3: CASSSIDRGPANEKLFF. As DNA, the CDR3 is TGTGCCAGCAGCTCAATTGACAGGGGGCCGGCTAATGAAAAACTGTTTTTT.

The chain combines TRBV15 with TRBJ1-5, with D uncertain. This CDR3 is built from 12 residues. Germline V CDR1 and CDR2: LNHNV, YYDKDF (reference sequence). V was cut by 3 bases and J by 4 bases, with 4 bases left in between. Written as DNA, the CDR3 is TGTGCCACCAGCAGGCAGAATCAGCCCCAGCATTTT. Encoded protein: CATSRQNQPQHF.

This clone was seen only once. This chain uses TRBV6-5 with TRBJ2-1; 14 nucleotides line up with TRBD2. Germline loops: CDR1 MNHEY, CDR2 SVGAGI. The V and J ends lost 9 bases and 7 bases, in that order; junction bases with no gene match: 8. The CDR3 runs 15 residues. CDR3 coding DNA: TGTGCCAGTTTTCGACTAGCGGGGGGGCGGAATGAGCAGTTCTTC. Translating gives CASFRLAGGRNEQFF.

CDR3 DNA sequence: TGTGCCAGCAGTCCCCCGGAGGCGGCGCCCGAGACCCAGTACTTC. This translates into CASSPPEAAPETQYF. The gene calls are TRBV6-5 and TRBJ2-5, with D perhaps TRBD2 (5 bases). The CDR3 covers 15 residues. From germline, CDR1 is MNHEY and CDR2 SVGAGI. Trimming pared 5 bases from V and 5 bases from J, leaving 18 bases between.

This clone was counted between two and nine times. The chain uses TRBV7-2 and TRBJ2-1; 7 bases are a match to TRBD1. The ends lost 5 bases at V and 9 bases at J; junction bases unmatched: 1. From germline, CDR1 is SGHTA and CDR2 FQGNSA. This CDR3 spans 11 amino acids. The CDR3 protein is CASSPGGEQFF. The CDR3 DNA follows: TGTGCCAGCAGCCCAGGGGGTGAGCAGTTCTTC.

This clone has only one observation. This rearrangement joins TRBV9 to TRBJ1-5, with D unresolved. CDR1 and CDR2 (germline): SGDLS, YYNGEE. V lost 3 bases and J 1 base, leaving 11 bases between the germline ends. CDR3 length: 15 residues. The DNA of the CDR3 is TGTGCCAGCAGCGCCGGCGGAGAGAGCAATCAGCCCCAGCATTTT. It specifies CASSAGGESNQPQHF.

This chain links TRBV18 with TRBJ1-1; perhaps TRBD1 as D (5 bases). This CDR3 is 15 amino acids long. Trimming removed 3 bases from V and 0 bases from J, with 11 bases in between. CDR1 is KGHSH, CDR2 LQKENI, per germline. The DNA of the CDR3 is TGTGCCAGCTCACCCGGGCCAGGGCTGAACACTGAAGCTTTCTTT. It is translated as CASSPGPGLNTEAFF.

Here the CDR3 reads CASRDNLSNQPQHF. CDR3 sequence (DNA): TGTGCCAGCAGGGACAACCTTAGCAATCAGCCCCAGCATTTT. This chain joins TRBV2 and TRBJ1-5, with D tentatively TRBD1 (5 bases). Trimming took off 6 bases at V and 0 bases at J, with 9 bases between the two ends. The CDR3 covers 14 residues. The germline V gene has CDR1 SNHLY and CDR2 FYNNEI.

Many counts were recorded for this clone. The CDR3 region has the DNA TGTGCCAGCAGCTTGGCCCGGGGGGGCGCCACTGAAGCTTTCTTT. Protein: CASSLARGGATEAFF. The chain employs TRBV5-4 and TRBJ1-1; weak D call: TRBD1 (6 bases). This CDR3 comprises 15 residues. V was shortened by 0 bases and J by 4 bases, with 13 bases between the two germline ends. Germline CDR1 SGHNT, CDR2 YYREEE (reference sequence).

V is TRBV2 and J is TRBJ1-4; the D gene is possibly TRBD1 (6 bases). CDR1 is SNHLY, CDR2 FYNNEI, per germline. The CDR3 totals 14 residues. The V gene lost 2 bases and the J gene lost 5 bases, with 9 bases spanning the gap. The CDR3 sequence is CASSEQGGNEKLFF. Here the CDR3 DNA reads TGTGCCAGCAGTGAACAAGGGGGAAATGAAAAACTGTTTTTT.